This T cell receptor (beta chain) was recorded in a study of read filtering for tumor transcriptome and immune sequencing. Study information: Among patients, approximately 16 were male and more than 11 female, aged roughly 45 to 80 (mean about 70).

Study-wide results and limits: IR-seq and RNA-seq agreed better without single-read clonotypes. Sorted CD138-negative bone marrow cells were not purified T cells. Even smaller IR-seq throughput identified most shared clonotypes.

This clonotype was seen many times. The antigen is not known. The CDR3 is 16 amino acids. The ends lost 5 bases at V and 2 bases at J; junction bases unmatched: 8. In germline, CDR1 is SEHNR, CDR2 FQNEAQ (reference sequence). Molecular barcoded adaptors covering alpha/delta and beta/gamma chains were used on approximately 400 ng RNA. TCRdb recomputed calls from the reads with MiXCR, one row per CDR3 protein. The table includes about 90,000 distinct CDR3 sequences, around an eighth detected once. This receptor was taken from a donor at least 40 years old with multiple myeloma. The sequenced sample was a population of CD138-negative cells sorted from bone marrow. The chain is built from TRBV7-9 and TRBJ1-5, with 8 bases identical to TRBD1. CDR3 sequence (DNA): TGTGCCAGCAGCCGAGTGGCGGGACAGGGCAATCAGCCCCAGCATTTT. As protein: CASSRVAGQGNQPQHF.